This is a list of T cell receptor beta chains from one sample in a study of low-dose radiotherapy and immunotherapy resistance in tumors. TCRdb used MiXCR to reprocess the reads, holding one entry per CDR3 protein. Counted here are more than 70,000 distinct CDR3 sequences, 31% occurring once; the ten biggest clones make up around 10%. The specimen comprised PBMCs, sampled before treatment. The receptor source for this set is a female donor with ovarian cancer. CDR3s include the opening cysteine and the closing phenylalanine or tryptophan.

V	J	CDR3
TRBV2	TRBJ1-2	CASSGTGGRYGYTF
TRBV19	TRBJ2-2	CASRPTGGVTGELFF
TRBV20-1	TRBJ2-1	CSASGLAGPLGTNEQFF
TRBV6-2/TRBV6-3	TRBJ2-1	CASSREKGLTQFF
TRBV20-1	TRBJ2-7	CSASLQRGYEQYF
TRBV5-6	TRBJ2-1	CASSPPGTYNEQFF
TRBV7-2	TRBJ2-3	CASSLRDRAASTDTQYF
TRBV7-2	TRBJ2-1	CASSLVGGVSYNEQFF
TRBV20-1	TRBJ2-7	CSARDEGGLITYEQYF
TRBV6-2/TRBV6-3	TRBJ2-7	CASSYSLRRASYEQYF
TRBV7-2	TRBJ2-1	CASSQGLAGIYNEQFF
TRBV7-6	TRBJ2-6	CASSSSESGANVLTF
TRBV12-3/TRBV12-4	TRBJ2-2	CASSHPTGNTGELFF
TRBV5-5	TRBJ2-7	CASSLGPGGYEQYF
TRBV18	TRBJ1-2	CASSLGGGYGYTF
TRBV20-1	TRBJ2-4	CSAEVLQNIQYF
TRBV5-8	TRBJ2-7	CASGDGGGRHEQYF
TRBV5-1	TRBJ1-1	CASSEAMNTEAFF
TRBV5-5	TRBJ1-6	CASSLEGQGMNSPLHF
TRBV5-4	TRBJ2-1	CASSSQSSRGNEQFF
TRBV12-3/TRBV12-4	TRBJ1-2	CASSGTGLYGYTF
TRBV6-2/TRBV6-3	TRBJ2-7	CASTPGGDPSYEQYF
TRBV5-1	TRBJ2-5	CASSLRAGGTQYF
TRBV19	TRBJ2-5	CASSKTSGSKETQYF
TRBV18	TRBJ1-1	CASSPGENTEAFF
TRBV5-1	TRBJ2-1	CASSSAGQGLNEQFF
TRBV19	TRBJ2-5	CASSEFGPGLAGRAETQYF
TRBV11-2	TRBJ2-7	CASSPNRLLSYEQYF
TRBV24-1	TRBJ1-5	CATSDLSGYQPQHF
TRBV5-1	TRBJ2-4	CASSGGGSTKNIQYF
TRBV7-2	TRBJ2-1	CASSPQGLADNEQFF
TRBV12-3/TRBV12-4	TRBJ2-1	CASSFRLAGGRNNEQFF
TRBV6-2/TRBV6-3	TRBJ2-5	CASSLLGKETQYF
TRBV6-2/TRBV6-3	TRBJ2-1	CASRGTGRNEQFF
TRBV20-1	TRBJ1-6	CSARDSTRGQSSPLHF
TRBV12-3/TRBV12-4	TRBJ2-7	CASTLGRSLFHEQYF
TRBV19	TRBJ2-7	CASSNRVPETYEQYF
TRBV20-1	TRBJ1-2	CSRLHNRGYTF
TRBV30	TRBJ2-6	CAWSVGQAGANVLTF
TRBV5-1	TRBJ2-5	CASSTRTGRTQYF
TRBV28	TRBJ1-6	CASSRDRGGSHLHF
TRBV19	TRBJ1-3	CASNEVVGGNTIYF
TRBV6-2/TRBV6-3	TRBJ2-5	CASSYSSGTQYF
TRBV5-1	TRBJ1-1	CASSPQGGVIGTEAFF
TRBV10-3	TRBJ1-1	CAISETGFTTEAFF
TRBV20-1	TRBJ2-4	CSARASLGAKNIQYF
TRBV14	TRBJ2-1	CASSQINGGGVSYNEQFF
TRBV30	TRBJ2-1	CAWNRASHAQFF
TRBV20-1	TRBJ2-7	CSAITRDFPYEQYF
TRBV28	TRBJ1-2	CASSPAGQGFESYGYTF
TRBV3-1	TRBJ2-1	CASSQDSPPRAPGGDEQFF
TRBV28	-	CASSLSCLHAEQFF
TRBV5-3	TRBJ2-2	CARSRGLAGNTGELFF
TRBV12-3/TRBV12-4	TRBJ2-1	CASSLGVENEQFF
TRBV24-1	TRBJ1-1	CATSDGTAGRTEAFF
TRBV2	TRBJ1-4	CASSYTPGTKPGVATNEKLFF
TRBV11-3	TRBJ2-5	CASSPGEGRAETQYF
TRBV28	TRBJ1-4	CASSSLGELFF